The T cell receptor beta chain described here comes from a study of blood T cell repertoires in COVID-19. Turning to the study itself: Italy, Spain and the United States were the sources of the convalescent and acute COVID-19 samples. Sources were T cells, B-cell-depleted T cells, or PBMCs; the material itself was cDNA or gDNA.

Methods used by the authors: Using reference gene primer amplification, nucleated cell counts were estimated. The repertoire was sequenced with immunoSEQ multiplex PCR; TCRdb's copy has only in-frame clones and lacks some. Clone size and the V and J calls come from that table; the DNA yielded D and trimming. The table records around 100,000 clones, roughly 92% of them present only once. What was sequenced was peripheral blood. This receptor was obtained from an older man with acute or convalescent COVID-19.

CDR3 sequence: CASSYPRASGNTIYF. The CDR3 bases are TGTGCCAGCAGTTACCCCAGGGCTTCTGGAAACACCATATATTTT. The chain couples TRBV6-5 to TRBJ1-3; D perhaps matches TRBD1 (5 bases). V gave up 2 bases and J gave up 1 base, with 9 bases separating them. The CDR3 has 15 residues. Per the germline V gene, CDR1 is MNHEY and CDR2 is SVGAGI.